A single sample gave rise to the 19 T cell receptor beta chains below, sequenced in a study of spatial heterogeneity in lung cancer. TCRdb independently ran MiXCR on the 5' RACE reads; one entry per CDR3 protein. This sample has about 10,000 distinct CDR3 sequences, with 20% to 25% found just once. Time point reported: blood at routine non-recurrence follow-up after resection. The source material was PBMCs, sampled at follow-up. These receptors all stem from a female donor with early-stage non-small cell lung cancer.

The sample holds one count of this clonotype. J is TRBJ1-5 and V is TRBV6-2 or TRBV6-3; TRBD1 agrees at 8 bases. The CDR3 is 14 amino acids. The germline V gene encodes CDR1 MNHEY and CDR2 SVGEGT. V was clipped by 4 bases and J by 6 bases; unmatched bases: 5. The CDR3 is CASSSDRGGQPQHF. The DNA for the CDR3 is TGTGCCAGCAGTTCCGACAGGGGAGGTCAGCCCCAGCATTTT.

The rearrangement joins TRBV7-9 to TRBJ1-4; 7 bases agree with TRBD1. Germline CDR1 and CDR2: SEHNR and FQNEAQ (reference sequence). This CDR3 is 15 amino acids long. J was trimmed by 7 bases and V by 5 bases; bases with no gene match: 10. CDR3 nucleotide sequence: TGTGCCAGCAGCCCCGAAAGGGGGCGGGTTGAAAAACTGTTTTTT. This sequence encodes CASSPERGRVEKLFF. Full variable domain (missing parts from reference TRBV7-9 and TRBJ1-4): DTGVSQNPRHKITKRGQNVTFRCDPISEHNRLYWYRQTLGQGPEFLTYFQNEAQLEKSRLLSDRFSAERPKGSFSTLEIQRTEQGDSAMYLCASSPERGRVEKLFFGSGTQLSVL.

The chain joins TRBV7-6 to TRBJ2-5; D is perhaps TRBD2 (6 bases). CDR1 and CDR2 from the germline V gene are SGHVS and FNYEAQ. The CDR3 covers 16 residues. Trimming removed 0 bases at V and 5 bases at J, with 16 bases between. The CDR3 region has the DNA TGTGCCAGCAGCTTAGCGCCGTGGGGGAGCGGGGAGACCCAGTACTTC. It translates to CASSLAPWGSGETQYF.

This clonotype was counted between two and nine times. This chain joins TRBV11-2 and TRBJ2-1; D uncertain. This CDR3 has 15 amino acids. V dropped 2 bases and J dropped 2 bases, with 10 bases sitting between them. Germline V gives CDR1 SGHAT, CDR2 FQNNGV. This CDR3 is CASSLLVSPYNEQFF. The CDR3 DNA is TGTGCCAGCAGCTTATTGGTATCCCCCTACAATGAGCAGTTCTTC.

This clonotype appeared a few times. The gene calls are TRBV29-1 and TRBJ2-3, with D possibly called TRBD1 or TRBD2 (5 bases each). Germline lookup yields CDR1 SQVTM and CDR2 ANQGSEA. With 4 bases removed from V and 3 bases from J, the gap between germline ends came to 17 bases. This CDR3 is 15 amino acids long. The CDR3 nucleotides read TGCAGCGTTGCTGGGGCTTCTGGAGGTACAGATACGCAGTATTTT. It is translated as CSVAGASGGTDTQYF.

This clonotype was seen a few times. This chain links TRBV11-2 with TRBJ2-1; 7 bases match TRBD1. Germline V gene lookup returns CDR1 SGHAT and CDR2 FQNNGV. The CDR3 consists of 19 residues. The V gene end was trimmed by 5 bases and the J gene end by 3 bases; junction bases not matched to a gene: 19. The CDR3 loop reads CASSRPPTPRGQLYNEQFF. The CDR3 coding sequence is TGTGCCAGCAGCCGCCCTCCAACCCCCCGGGGACAGCTCTACAATGAGCAGTTCTTC.

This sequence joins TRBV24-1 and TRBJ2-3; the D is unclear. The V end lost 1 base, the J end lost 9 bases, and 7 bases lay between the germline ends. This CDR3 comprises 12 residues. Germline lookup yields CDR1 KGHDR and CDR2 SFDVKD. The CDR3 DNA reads TGTGCCACCAGTGATTTTGCCGAGACGCAGTATTTT. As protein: CATSDFAETQYF.

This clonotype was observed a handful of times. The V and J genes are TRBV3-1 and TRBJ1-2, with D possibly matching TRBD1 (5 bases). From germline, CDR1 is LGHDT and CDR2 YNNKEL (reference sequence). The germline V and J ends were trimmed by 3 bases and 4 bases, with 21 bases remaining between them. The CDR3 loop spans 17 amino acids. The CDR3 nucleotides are TGTGCCAGCAGCCATTGGAGGTGGGCAGGGCGAGTCTATGGCTACACCTTC. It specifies CASSHWRWAGRVYGYTF.

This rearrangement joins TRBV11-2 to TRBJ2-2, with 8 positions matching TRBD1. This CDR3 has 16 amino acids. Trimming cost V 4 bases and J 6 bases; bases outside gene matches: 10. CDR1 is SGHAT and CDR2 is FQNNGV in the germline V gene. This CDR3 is CASSWAPTGDSGELFF. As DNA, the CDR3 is TGTGCCAGCAGCTGGGCCCCGACAGGGGACTCCGGGGAGCTGTTTTTT.

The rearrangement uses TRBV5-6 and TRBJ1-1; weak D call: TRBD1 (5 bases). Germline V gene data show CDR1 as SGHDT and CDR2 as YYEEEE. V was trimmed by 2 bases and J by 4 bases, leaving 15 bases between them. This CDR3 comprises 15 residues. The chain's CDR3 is CASSFGSTGGTEAFF. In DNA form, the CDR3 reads TGTGCCAGCAGCTTTGGATCAACTGGGGGCACTGAAGCTTTCTTT.

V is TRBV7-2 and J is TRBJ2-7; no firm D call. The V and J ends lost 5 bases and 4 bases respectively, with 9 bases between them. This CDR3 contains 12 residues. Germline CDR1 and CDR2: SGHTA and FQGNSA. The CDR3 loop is CASSGTRYEQYF. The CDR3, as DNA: TGTGCCAGCAGCGGAACTCGGTACGAGCAGTACTTC.

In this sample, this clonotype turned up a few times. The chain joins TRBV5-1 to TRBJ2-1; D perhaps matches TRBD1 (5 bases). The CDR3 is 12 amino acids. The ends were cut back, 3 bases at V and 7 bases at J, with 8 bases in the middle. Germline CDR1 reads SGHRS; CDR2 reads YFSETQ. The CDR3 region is CASSYQGNEQFF. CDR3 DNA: TGCGCCAGCAGCTATCAGGGAAATGAGCAGTTCTTC.

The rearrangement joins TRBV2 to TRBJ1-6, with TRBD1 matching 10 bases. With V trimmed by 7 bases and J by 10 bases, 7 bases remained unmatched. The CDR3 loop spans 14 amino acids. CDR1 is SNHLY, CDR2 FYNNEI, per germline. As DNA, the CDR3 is TGTGCCAGCACCAAGACAGGGGGCCAATCACCCCTCCACTTT. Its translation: CASTKTGGQSPLHF.

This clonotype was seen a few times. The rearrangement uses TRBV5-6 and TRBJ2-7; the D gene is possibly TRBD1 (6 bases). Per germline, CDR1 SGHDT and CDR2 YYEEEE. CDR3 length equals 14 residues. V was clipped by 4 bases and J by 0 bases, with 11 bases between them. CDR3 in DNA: TGTGCCAGCAGCCCGACAGGATTCTCCTACGAGCAGTACTTC. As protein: CASSPTGFSYEQYF.

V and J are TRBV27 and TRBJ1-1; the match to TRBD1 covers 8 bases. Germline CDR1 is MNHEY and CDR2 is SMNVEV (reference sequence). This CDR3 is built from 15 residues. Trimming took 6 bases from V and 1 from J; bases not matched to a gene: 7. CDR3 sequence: CASSPVGTGNTEAFF. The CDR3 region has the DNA TGTGCCAGCAGCCCAGTCGGGACAGGGAACACTGAAGCTTTCTTT.

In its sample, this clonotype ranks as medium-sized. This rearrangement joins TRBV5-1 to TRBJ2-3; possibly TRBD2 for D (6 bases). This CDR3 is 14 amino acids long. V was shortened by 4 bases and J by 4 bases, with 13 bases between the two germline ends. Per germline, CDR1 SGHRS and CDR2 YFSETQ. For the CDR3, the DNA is TGCGCCAGCAGCCCCGGAGGGGCGGCAGATACGCAGTATTTT. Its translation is CASSPGGAADTQYF.

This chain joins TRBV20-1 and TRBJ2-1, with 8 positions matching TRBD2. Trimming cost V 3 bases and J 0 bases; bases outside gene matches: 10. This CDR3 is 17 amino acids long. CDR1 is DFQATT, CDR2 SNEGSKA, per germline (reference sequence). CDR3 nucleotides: TGCAGTGCTAGGCCCCGCAGGGCGGGAGGCTCCTACAATGAGCAGTTCTTC. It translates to CSARPRRAGGSYNEQFF.

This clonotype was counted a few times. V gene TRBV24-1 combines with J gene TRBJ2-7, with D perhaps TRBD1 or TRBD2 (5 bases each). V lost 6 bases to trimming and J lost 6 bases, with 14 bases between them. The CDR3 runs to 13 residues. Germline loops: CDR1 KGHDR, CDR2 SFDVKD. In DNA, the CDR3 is TGTGCCACCAGTAACCCCGGGACGGGCGAGCAGTACTTC. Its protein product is CATSNPGTGEQYF.

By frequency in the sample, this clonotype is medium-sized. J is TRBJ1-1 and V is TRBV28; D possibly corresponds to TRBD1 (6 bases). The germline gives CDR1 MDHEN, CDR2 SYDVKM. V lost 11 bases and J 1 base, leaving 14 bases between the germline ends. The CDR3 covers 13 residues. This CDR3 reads CAGSQGSNTEAFF. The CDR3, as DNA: TGTGCCGGATCGCAGGGGTCGAACACTGAAGCTTTCTTT.